The sequence of this TCR beta chain was determined in a study of radiotherapy plus CTLA-4 blockade in lung cancer. Study context: The study recorded objective responses in 18% of patients and disease control in approximately 29%. Whole-study results and caveats: Interferon-beta and early blood T cell clone dynamics reportedly predicted response best.

The table came from immunoSEQ multiplex PCR; TCRdb's copy has only in-frame clones and leaves some out. The sample lists 60,000 to 75,000 clones, 65% to 85% occurring once. The CDR3 length is 16 residues. V shed 3 bases, J shed 2 bases, and the junction held 11 bases outside the gene matches. Germline CDR1 and CDR2: GTSNPN and SVGIG (reference sequence). Participants had chemo-refractory metastatic non-small-cell lung cancer and were treated with focal radiation plus ipilimumab CTLA-4 blockade. Of note for this clone: What it binds is unknown.

This chain joins TRBV30 and TRBJ2-3, with 7 bases matching TRBD2. The sequenced sample was peripheral blood, obtained from a patient treated with radiotherapy plus ipilimumab. The clonotype was recovered from a human donor with non-small cell lung cancer whose response to radiotherapy plus ipilimumab could not be evaluated. Some clones in this sample may be carry-over from other donors' samples. CDR3 bases: TGTGCCTGGAGATCGTGGCGGGGGAAATTCACAGATACGCAGTATTTT. Encoded protein: CAWRSWRGKFTDTQYF. The variable domain in full, with the rest retrieved from reference TRBV30 and TRBJ2-3, is SQTIHQWPATLVQPVGSPLSLECTVEGTSNPNLYWYRQAAGRGLQLLFYSVGIGQISSEVPQNLSASRPQDRQFILSSKKLLLSDSGFYLCAWRSWRGKFTDTQYFGPGTRLTVL.